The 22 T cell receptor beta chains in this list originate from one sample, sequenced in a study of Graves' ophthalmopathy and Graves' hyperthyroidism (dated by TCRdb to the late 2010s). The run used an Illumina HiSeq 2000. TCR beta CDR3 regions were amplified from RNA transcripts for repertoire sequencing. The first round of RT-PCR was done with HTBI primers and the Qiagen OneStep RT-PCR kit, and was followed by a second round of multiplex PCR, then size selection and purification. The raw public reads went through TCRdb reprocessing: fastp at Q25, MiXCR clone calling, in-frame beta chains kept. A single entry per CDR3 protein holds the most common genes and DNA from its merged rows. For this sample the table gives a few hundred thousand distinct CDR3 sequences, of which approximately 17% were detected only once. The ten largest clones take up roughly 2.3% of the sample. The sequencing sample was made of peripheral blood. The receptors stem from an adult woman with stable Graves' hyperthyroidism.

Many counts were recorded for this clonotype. CDR3 protein: CASSPTWDSVYEQYF. As DNA, the CDR3 is TGTGCCAGCAGCCCTACATGGGACAGCGTGTACGAGCAGTACTTC. The chain is built from TRBV28 and TRBJ2-7; 7 bases align to TRBD1. The CDR3 length is 15 residues. The J segment lost 4 bases and the V segment lost 6 bases, leaving 12 bases of the junction unmatched. Looked up from germline, CDR1 is MDHEN and CDR2 is SYDVKM.

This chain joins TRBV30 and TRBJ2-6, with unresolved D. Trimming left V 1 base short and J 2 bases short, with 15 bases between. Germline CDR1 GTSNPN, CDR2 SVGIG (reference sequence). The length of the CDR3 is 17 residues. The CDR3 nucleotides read TGTGCCTGGAGTGCCCCTATAACATCACCTGGGGCCAACGTCCTGACTTTC. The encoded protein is CAWSAPITSPGANVLTF.

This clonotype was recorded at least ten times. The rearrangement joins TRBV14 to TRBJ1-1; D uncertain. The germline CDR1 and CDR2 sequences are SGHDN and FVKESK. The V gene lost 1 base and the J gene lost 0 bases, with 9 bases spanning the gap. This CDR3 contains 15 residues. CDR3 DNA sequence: TGTGCCAGCAGCCAAGTTGGGATTTTGAACACTGAAGCTTTCTTT. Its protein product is CASSQVGILNTEAFF. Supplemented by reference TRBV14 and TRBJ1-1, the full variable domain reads EAGVTQFPSHSVIEKGQTVTLRCDPISGHDNLYWYRRVMGKEIKFLLHFVKESKQDESGMPNNRFLAERTGGTYSTLKVQPAELEDSGVYFCASSQVGILNTEAFFGQGTRLTVV.

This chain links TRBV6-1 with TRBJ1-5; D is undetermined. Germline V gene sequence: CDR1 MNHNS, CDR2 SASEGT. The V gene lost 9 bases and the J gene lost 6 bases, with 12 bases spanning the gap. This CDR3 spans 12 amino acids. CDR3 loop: CASSKSAQPQHF. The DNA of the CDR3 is TGTGCCAGTAGTAAGAGCGCTCAGCCCCAGCATTTT.

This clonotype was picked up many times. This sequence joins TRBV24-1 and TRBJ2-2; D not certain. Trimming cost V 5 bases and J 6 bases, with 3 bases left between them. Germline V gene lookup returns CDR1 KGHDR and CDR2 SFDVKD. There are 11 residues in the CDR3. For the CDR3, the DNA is TGTGCCACCAGTGGGGCCGGGGAGCTGTTTTTT. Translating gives CATSGAGELFF.

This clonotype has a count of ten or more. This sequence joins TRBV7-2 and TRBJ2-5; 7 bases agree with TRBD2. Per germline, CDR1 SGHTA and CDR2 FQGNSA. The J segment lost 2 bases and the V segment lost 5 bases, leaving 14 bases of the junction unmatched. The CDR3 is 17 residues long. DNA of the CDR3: TGTGCCAGCAGCCCCCGATATGGCGGGAGCGTTCAAGAGACCCAGTACTTC. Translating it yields CASSPRYGGSVQETQYF.

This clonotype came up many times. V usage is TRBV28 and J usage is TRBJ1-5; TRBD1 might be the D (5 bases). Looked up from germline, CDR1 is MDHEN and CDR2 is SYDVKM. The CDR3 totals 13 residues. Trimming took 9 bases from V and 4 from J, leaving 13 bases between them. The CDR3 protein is CASVPQGNQPQHF. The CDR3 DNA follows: TGTGCCAGTGTACCTCAGGGAAATCAGCCCCAGCATTTT.

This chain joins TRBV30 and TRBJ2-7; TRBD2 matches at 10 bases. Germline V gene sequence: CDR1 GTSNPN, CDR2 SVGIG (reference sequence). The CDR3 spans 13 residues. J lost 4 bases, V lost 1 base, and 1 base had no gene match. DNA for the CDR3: TGTGCCTGGAGTGGAGCGGGAGGGTACGAGCAGTACTTC. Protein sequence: CAWSGAGGYEQYF.

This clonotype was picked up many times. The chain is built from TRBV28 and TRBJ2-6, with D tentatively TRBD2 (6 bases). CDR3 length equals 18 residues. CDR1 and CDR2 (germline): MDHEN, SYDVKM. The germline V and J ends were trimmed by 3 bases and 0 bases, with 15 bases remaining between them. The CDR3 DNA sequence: TGTGCCAGCAGTTTGATGGCGGTGGGGGGCTCTGGGGCCAACGTCCTGACTTTC. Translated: CASSLMAVGGSGANVLTF.

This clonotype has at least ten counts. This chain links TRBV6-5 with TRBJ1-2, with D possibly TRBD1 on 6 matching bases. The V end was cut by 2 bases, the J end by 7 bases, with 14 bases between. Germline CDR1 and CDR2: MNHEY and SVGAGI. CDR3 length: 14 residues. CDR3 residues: CASSYLRQDAGYTF. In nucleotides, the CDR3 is TGTGCCAGCAGTTACCTCCGACAGGACGCTGGCTACACCTTC.

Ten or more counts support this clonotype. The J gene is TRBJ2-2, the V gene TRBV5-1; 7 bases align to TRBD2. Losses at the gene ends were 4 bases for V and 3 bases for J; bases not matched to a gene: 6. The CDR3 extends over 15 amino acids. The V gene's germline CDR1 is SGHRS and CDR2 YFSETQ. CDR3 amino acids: CASSPSSGYTGELFF. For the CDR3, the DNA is TGCGCCAGCAGCCCGTCTAGCGGATACACCGGGGAGCTGTTTTTT.

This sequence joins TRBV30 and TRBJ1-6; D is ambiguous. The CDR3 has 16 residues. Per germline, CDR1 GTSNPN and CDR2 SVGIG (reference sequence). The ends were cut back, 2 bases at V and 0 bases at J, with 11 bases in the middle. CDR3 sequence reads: CAWSRGGSSYNSPLHF. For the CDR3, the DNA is TGTGCCTGGAGTCGGGGAGGCAGCTCCTATAATTCACCCCTCCACTTT.

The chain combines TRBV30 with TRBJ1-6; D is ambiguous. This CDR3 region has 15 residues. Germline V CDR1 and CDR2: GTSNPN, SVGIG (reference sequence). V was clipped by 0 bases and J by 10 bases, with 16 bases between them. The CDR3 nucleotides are TGTGCCTGGAGTGTACGGAGCTCTTCGGACTCACCCCTCCACTTT. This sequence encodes CAWSVRSSSDSPLHF.

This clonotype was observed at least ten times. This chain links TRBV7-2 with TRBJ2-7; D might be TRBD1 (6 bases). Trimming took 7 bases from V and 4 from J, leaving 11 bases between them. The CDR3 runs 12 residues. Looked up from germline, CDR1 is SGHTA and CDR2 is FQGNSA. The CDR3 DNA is TGTGCCAGCACCGGGACAAGATACGAGCAGTACTTC. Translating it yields CASTGTRYEQYF.

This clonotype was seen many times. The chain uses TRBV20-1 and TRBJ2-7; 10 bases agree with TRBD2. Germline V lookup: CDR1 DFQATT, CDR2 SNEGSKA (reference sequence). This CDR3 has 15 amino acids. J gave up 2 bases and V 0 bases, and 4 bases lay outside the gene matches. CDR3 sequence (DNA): TGCAGTGCTAGAGATGCAGCGGGAGGGGCCTACGAGCAGTACTTC. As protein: CSARDAAGGAYEQYF.

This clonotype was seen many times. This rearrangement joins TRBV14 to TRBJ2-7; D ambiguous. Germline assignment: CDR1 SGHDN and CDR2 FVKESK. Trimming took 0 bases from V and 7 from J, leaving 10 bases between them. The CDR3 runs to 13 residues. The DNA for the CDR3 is TGTGCCAGCAGCCAAGATCTTACAACGGAGCAGTACTTC. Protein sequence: CASSQDLTTEQYF.

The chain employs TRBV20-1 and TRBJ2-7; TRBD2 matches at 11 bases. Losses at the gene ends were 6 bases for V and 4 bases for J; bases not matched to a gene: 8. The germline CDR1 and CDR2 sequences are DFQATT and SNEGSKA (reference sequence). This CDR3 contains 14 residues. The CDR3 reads CSALAGGSVYEQYF. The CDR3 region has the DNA TGCAGTGCCCTAGCGGGAGGATCGGTATACGAGCAGTACTTC.

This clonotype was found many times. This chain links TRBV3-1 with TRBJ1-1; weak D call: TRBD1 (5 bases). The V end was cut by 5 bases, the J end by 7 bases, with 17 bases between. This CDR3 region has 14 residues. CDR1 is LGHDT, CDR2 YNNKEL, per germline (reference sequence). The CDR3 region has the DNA TGTGCCAGCAGCGCCTCCGGGACCGCTATTGAAGCTTTCTTT. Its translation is CASSASGTAIEAFF. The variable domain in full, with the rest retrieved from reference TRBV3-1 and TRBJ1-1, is DTAVSQTPKYLVTQMGNDKSIKCEQNLGHDTMYWYKQDSKKFLKIMFSYNNKELIINETVPNRFSPKSPDKAHLNLHINSLELGDSAVYFCASSASGTAIEAFFGQGTRLTVV.

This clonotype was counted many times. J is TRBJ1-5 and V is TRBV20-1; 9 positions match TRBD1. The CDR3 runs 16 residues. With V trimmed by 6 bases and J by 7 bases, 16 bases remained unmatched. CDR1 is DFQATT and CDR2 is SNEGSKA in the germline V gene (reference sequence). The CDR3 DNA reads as TGCAGTGCCCGACCTGAGGGACAGGGAGCTGGGCAGCCCCAGCATTTT. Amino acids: CSARPEGQGAGQPQHF.

CDR3 in DNA: TGTGCCAGCAGTCGGGACCTCCGGCGAGAGACCCAGTACTTC. The encoded protein is CASSRDLRRETQYF. The chain combines TRBV6-1 with TRBJ2-5, with D tentatively TRBD1 or TRBD2 (5 bases each). From germline, CDR1 is MNHNS and CDR2 SASEGT. The CDR3 loop spans 14 amino acids. With 5 bases removed from V and 4 bases from J, the gap between germline ends came to 14 bases.

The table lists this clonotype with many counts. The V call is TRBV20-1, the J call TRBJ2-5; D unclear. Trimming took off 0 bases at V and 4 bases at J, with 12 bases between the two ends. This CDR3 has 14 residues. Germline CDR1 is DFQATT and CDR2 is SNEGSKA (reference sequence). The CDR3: CSAREGLMGETQYF. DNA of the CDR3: TGCAGTGCTAGAGAGGGCCTGATGGGAGAGACCCAGTACTTC.

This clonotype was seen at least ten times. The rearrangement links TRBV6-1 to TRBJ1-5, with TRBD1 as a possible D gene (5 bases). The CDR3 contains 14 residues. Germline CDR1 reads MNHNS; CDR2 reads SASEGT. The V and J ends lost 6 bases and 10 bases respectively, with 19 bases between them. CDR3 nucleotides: TGTGCCAGCAGGACTACCGGGACCGCGACACCCCAGCATTTT. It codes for CASRTTGTATPQHF.